The T cell receptor (beta chain) described here comes from a study of CD8 T cells in ankylosing spondylitis. Study-wide points: Earlier reports found some motif variants in synovial fluid and blood in reactive arthritis. Disease-associated clones were CD8+ and fairly uncommon in peripheral blood. Ankylosing spondylitis blood seemed to carry a telltale TCR beta motif made of roughly 8 highly homologous variants.

Regarding this clonotype: The antigen remains undetermined.

Germline loops: CDR1 DFQATT, CDR2 SNEGSKA (reference sequence). The CDR3 is 16 amino acids. V was clipped by 6 bases and J by 10 bases, with 30 bases between them. Construction of TCR beta libraries was performed using quantitative 5'-RACE with molecular barcodes. Each CDR3 protein is one row after TCRdb ran MiXCR on the 5' RACE reads. The repertoire holds 150,000 or so distinct CDR3 sequences, with around a third as singletons. Specimen: synovial fluid, either unsorted or a sorted T cell fraction (not recorded which). The TCR comes from a male donor with ankylosing spondylitis. The chain recombines TRBV20-1 with TRBJ1-1; maybe TRBD1 (5 bases). CDR3 in DNA: TGCAGTGCCCGTACCCACGGGGACCACGCCCCCGGGTCAGCTTTCTTT. This sequence encodes CSARTHGDHAPGSAFF.